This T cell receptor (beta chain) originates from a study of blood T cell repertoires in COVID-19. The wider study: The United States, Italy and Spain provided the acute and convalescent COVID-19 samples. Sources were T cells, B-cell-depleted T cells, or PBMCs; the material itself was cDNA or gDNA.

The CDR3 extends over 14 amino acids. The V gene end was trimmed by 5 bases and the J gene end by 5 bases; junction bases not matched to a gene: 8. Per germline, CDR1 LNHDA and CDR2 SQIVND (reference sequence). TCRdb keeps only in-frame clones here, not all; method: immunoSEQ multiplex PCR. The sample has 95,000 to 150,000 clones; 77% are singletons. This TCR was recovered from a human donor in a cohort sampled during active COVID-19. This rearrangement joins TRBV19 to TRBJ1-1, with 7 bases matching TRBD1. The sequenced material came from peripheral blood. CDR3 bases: TGTGCCAGTAGTGCTTACAGGGGAAGGACTGAAGCTTTCTTT. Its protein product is CASSAYRGRTEAFF.